The sequence of this T cell receptor (beta chain) was determined in a study of shared clonotypes between healthy human individuals. Donors included only healthy HIV-negative adults lacking recent acute infections or vaccinations. CDR3 size: 14 residues. Germline CDR1 reads SGHNT; CDR2 reads YYREEE (reference sequence). V lost 10 bases and J lost 2, with 19 bases in between. Produced via immunoSEQ multiplex PCR; TCRdb's table is partial and in-frame only. The sample holds a few million clones; just over 90% are singletons and the top ten take about 0.13%. Study-level findings and limits: Estimated richness was generally greater in naive than memory subsets. Clonotype sharing among donors likely depends on sequencing depth.

Turning to this clone: No antigen is known for it.

Sequencing was carried out using naive CD4+ T cells sorted from blood. Indicated subset: CD45RA+ positively selected. The receptor's source is a man in his late teens or twenties in good health. The chain joins TRBV5-4 to TRBJ2-7; D might be TRBD1 (6 bases). CDR3 DNA: TGTGCCCCCTCAGGGGATGACACAACCTACGAGCAGTACTTC. Encoded protein: CAPSGDDTTYEQYF.